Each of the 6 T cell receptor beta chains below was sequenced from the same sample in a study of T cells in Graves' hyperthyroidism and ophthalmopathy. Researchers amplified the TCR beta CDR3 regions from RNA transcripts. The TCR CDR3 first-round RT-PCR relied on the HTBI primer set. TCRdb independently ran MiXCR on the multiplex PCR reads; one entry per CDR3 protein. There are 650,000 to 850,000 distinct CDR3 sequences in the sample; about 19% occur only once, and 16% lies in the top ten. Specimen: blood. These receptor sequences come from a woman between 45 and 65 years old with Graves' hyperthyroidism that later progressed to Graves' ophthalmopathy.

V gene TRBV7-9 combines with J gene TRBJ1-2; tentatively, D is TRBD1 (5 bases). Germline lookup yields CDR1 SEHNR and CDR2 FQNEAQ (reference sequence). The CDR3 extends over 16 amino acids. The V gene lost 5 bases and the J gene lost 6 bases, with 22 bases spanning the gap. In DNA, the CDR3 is TGTGCCAGCAGCCTTAACCGGGACGCCTGGTCCGATGGCTACACCTTC. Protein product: CASSLNRDAWSDGYTF.

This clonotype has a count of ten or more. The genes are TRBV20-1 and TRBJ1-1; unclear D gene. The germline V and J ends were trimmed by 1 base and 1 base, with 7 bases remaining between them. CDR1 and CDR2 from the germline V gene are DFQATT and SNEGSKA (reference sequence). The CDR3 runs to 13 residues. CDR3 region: CSARGAANTEAFF. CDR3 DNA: TGCAGTGCTAGAGGGGCAGCGAACACTGAAGCTTTCTTT.

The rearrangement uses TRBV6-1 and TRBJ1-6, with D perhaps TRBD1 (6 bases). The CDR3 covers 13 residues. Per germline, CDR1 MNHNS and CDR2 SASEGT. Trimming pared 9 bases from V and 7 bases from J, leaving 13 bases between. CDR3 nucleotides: TGTGCCAGTAAAAGGACAGAAAATTCACCCCTCCACTTT. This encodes CASKRTENSPLHF.

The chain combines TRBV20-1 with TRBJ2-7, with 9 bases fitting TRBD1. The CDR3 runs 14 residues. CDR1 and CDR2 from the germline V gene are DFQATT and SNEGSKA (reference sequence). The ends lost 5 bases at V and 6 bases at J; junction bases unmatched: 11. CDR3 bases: TGCAGTGCTGGCCGGACAGGGGATTATAGCGAGCAGTACTTC. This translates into CSAGRTGDYSEQYF.

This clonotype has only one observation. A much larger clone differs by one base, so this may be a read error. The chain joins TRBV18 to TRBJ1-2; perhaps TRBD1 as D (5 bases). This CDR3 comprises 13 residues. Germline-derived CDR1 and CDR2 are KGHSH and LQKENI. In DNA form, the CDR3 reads TGTGCCAGCCCACCACGCGACAGTGACGGCTACACCTTC. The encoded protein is CASPPRDSDGYTF.

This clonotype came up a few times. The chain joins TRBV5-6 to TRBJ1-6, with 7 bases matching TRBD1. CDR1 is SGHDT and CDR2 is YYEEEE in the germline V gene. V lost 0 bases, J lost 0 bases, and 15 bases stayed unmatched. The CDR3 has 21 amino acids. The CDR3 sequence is CASSLGGHRGRLHSYNSPLHF. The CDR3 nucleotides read TGTGCCAGCAGCTTGGGGGGACACAGGGGACGTCTTCACTCCTATAATTCACCCCTCCACTTT.